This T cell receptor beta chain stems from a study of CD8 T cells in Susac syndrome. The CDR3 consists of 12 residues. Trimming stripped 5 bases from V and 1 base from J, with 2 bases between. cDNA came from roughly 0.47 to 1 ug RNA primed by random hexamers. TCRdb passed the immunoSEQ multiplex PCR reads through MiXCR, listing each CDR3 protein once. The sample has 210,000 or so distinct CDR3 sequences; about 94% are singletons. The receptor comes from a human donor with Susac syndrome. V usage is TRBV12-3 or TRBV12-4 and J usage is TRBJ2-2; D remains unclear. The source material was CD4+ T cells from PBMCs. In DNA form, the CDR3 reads TGTGCCAGCAGTAAGAACACCGGGGAGCTGTTTTTT. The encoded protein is CASSKNTGELFF.